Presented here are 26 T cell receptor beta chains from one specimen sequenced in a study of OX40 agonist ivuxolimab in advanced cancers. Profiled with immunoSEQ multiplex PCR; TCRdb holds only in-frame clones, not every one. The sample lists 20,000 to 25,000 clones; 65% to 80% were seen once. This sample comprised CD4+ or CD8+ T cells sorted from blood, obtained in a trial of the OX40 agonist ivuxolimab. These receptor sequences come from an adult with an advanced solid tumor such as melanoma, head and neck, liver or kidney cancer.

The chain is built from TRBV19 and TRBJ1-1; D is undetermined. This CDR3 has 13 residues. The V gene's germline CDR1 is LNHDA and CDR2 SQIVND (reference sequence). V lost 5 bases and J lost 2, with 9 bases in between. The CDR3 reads CASSVGLNTEAFF. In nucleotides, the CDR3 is TGTGCCAGTAGTGTCGGGCTAAACACTGAAGCTTTCTTT.

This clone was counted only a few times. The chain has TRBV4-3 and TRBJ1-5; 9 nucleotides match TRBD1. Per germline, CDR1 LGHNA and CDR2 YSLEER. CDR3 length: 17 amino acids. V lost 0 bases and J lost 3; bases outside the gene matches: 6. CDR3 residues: CASSQDVGTGHNQPQHF. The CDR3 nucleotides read TGCGCCAGCAGCCAAGATGTTGGGACAGGGCACAATCAGCCCCAGCATTTT.

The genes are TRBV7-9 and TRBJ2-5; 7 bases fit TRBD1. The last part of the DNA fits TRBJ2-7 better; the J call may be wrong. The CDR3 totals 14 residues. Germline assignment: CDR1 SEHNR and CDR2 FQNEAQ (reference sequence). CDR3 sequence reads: CASSLETGPYEQYF. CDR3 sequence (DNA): TGTGCCAGCAGCTTAGAGACAGGGCCCTACGAGCAGTACTTC.

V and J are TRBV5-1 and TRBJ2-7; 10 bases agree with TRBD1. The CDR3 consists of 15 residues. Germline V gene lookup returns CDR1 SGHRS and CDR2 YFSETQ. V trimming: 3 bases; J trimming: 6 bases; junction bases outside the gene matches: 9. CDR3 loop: CASSSRTGGGGEQYF. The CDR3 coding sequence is TGCGCCAGCAGCTCCCGGACAGGGGGTGGGGGCGAGCAGTACTTC.

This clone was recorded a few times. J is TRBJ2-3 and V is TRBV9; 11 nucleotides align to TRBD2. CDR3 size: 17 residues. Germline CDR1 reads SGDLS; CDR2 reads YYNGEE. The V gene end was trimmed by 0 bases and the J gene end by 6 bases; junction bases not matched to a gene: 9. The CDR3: CASSVGDSGGVSDTQYF. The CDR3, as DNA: TGTGCCAGCAGCGTAGGTGATAGCGGGGGGGTCTCGGATACGCAGTATTTT. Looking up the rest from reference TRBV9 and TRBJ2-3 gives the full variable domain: DSGVTQTPKHLITATGQRVTLRCSPRSGDLSVYWYQQSLDQGLQFLIQYYNGEERAKGNILERFSAQQFPDLHSELNLSSLELGDSALYFCASSVGDSGGVSDTQYFGPGTRLTVL.

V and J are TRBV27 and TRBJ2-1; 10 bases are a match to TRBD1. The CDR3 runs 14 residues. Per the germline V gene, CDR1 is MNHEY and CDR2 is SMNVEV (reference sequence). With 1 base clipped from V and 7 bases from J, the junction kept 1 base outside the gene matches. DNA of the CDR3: TGTGCCAGCAGTTTATGGACAGGGGGTAATGAGCAGTTCTTC. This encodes CASSLWTGGNEQFF.

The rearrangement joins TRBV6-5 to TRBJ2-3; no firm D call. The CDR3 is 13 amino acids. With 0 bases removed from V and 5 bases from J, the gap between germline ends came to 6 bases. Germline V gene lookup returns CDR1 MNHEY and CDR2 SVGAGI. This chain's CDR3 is CASSYSSGDTQYF. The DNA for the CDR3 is TGTGCCAGCAGTTACTCTTCTGGAGATACGCAGTATTTT.

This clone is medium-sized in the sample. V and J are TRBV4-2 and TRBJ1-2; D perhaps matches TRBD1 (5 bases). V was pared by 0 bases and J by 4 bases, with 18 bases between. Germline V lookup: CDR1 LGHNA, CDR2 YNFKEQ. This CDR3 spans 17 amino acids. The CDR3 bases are TGTGCCAGCAGCCAAGAGGTGGAGCCCGACAGAATCTATGGCTACACCTTC. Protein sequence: CASSQEVEPDRIYGYTF.

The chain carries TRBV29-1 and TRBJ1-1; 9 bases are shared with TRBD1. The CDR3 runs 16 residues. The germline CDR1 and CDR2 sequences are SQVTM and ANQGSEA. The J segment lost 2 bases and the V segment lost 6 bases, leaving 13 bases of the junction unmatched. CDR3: CSVGTGPTGSNTEAFF. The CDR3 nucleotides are TGCAGCGTGGGGACAGGGCCTACTGGATCAAACACTGAAGCTTTCTTT. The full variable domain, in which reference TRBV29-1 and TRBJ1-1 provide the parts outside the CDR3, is SAVISQKPSRDICQRGTSLTIQCQVDSQVTMMFWYRQQPGQSLTLIATANQGSEATYESGFVIDKFPISRPNLTFSTLTVSNMSPEDSSIYLCSVGTGPTGSNTEAFFGQGTRLTVV.

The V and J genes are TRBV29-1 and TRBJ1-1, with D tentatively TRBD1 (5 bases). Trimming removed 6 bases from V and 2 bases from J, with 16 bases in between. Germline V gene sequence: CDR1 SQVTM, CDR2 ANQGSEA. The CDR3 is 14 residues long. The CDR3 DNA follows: TGCAGCGTCCCTACCTGGGGGACTAACACTGAAGCTTTCTTT. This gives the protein CSVPTWGTNTEAFF.

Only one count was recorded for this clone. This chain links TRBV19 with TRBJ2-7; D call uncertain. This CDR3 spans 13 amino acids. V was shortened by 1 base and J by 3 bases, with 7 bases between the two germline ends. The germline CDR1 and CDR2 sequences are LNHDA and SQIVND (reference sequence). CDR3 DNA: TGTGCCAGTAGTATAGGGCCAGTCTACGAGCAGTACTTC. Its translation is CASSIGPVYEQYF.

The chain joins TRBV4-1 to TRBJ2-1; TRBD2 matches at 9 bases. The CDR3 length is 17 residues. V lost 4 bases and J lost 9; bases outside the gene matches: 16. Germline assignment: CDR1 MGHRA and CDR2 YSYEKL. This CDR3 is CASSPRAAGGPIPEQFF. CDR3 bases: TGCGCCAGCAGCCCCAGGGCAGCGGGGGGCCCTATCCCTGAGCAGTTCTTC.

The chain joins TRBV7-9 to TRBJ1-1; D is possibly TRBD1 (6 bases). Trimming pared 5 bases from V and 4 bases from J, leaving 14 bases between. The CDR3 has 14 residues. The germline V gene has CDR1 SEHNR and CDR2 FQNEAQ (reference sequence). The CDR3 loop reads CASSERGGTTEAFF. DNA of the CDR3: TGTGCCAGCAGCGAAAGGGGGGGAACCACTGAAGCTTTCTTT.

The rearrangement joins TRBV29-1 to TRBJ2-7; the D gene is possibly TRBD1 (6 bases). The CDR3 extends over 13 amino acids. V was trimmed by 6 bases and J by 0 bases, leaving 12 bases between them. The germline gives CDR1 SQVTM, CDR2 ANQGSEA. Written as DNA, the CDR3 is TGCAGCGTGGAATGGGACAACTCCTACGAGCAGTACTTC. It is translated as CSVEWDNSYEQYF.

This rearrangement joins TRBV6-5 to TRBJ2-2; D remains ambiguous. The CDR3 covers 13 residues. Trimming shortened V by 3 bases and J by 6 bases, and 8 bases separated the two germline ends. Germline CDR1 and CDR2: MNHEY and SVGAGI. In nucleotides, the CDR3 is TGTGCCAGCAGTTATATGTCGGCCGGGGAGCTGTTTTTT. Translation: CASSYMSAGELFF.

The CDR3 is CASSMVGFVYNEQFF. The CDR3 DNA sequence: TGTGCCAGTAGTATGGTCGGGTTCGTCTACAATGAGCAGTTCTTC. The chain couples TRBV19 to TRBJ2-1; D not resolved. In germline, CDR1 is LNHDA, CDR2 SQIVND (reference sequence). This CDR3 has 15 residues. Trimming took off 3 bases at V and 3 bases at J, with 12 bases between the two ends.

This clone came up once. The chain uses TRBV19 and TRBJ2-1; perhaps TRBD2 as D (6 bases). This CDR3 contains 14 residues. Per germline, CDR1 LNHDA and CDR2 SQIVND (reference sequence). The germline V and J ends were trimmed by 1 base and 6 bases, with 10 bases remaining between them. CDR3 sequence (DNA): TGTGCCAGTAGTATAGGCCTAGCGAGCAATGAGCAGTTCTTC. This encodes CASSIGLASNEQFF.

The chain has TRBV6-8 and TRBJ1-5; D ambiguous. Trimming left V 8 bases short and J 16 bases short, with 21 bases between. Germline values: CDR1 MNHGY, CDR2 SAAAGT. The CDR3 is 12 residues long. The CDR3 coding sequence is TGTGCCAGCCCTACCCGCCGGTTTCCAAGACATTTT. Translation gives CASPTRRFPRHF.

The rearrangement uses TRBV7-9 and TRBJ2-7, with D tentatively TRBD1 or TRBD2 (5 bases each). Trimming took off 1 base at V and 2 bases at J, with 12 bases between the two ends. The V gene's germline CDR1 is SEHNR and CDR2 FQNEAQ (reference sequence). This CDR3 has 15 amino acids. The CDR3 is CASSLERMGAYEQYF. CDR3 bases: TGTGCCAGCAGCTTAGAACGGATGGGGGCCTACGAGCAGTACTTC.

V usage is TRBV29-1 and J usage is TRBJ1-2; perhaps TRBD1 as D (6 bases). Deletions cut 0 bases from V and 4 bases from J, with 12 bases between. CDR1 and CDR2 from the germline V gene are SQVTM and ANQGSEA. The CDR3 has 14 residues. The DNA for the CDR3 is TGCAGCGTTGAAGATCGGGGGGCCGTCTATGGCTACACCTTC. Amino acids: CSVEDRGAVYGYTF.

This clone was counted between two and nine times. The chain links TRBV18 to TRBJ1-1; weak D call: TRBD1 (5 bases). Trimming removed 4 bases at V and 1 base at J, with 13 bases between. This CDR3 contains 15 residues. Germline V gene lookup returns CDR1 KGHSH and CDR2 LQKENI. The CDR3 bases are TGTGCCAGCTCACTAAACACAGGCCCGAACACTGAAGCTTTCTTT. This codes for CASSLNTGPNTEAFF.

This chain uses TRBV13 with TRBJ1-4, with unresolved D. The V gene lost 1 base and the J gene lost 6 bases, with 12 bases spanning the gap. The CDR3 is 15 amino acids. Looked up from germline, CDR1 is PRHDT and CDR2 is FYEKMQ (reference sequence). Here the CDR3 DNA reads TGTGCCAGCAGCTTAGCAAGGGAGGCGGATGAAAAACTGTTTTTT. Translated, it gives CASSLAREADEKLFF.

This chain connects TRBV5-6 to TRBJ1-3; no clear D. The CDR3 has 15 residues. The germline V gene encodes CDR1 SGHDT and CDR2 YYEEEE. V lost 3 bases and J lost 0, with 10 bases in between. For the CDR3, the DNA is TGTGCCAGCAGCTATCGGGCCTACTCTGGAAACACCATATATTTT. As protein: CASSYRAYSGNTIYF.

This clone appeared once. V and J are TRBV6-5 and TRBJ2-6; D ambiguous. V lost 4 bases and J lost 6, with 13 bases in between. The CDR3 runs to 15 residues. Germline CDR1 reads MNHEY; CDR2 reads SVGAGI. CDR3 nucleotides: TGTGCCAGCAGTTCCGGGCCCCCTGCGGCCAACGTCCTGACTTTC. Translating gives CASSSGPPAANVLTF.

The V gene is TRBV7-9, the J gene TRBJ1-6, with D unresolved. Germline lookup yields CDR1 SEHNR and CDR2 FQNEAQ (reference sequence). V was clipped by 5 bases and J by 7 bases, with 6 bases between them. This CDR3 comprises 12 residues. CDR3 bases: TGTGCCAGCAGCCCACCCAATTCACCCCTCCACTTT. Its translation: CASSPPNSPLHF. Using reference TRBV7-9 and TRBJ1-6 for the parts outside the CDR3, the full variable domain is DTGVSQNPRHKITKRGQNVTFRCDPISEHNRLYWYRQTLGQGPEFLTYFQNEAQLEKSRLLSDRFSAERPKGSFSTLEIQRTEQGDSAMYLCASSPPNSPLHFGNGTRLTVT.

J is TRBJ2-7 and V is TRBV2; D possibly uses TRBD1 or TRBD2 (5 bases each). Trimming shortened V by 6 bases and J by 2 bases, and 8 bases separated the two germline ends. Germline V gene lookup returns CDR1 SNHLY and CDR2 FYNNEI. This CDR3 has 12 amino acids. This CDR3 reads CASSLGAYEQYF. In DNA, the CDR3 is TGTGCCAGCAGCTTGGGGGCCTACGAGCAGTACTTC. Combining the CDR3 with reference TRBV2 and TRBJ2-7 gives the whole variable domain EPEVTQTPSHQVTQMGQEVILRCVPISNHLYFYWYRQILGQKVEFLVSFYNNEISEKSEIFDDQFSVERPDGSNFTLKIRSTKLEDSAMYFCASSLGAYEQYFGPGTRLTVT.